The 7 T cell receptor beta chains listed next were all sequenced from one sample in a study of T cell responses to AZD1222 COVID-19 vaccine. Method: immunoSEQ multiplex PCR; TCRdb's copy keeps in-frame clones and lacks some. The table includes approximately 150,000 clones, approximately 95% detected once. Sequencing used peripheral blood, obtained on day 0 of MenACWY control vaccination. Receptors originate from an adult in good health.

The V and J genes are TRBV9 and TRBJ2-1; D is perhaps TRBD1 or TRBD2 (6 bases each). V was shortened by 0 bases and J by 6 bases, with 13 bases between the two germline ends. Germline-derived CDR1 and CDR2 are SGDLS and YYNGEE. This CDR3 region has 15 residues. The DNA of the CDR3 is TGTGCCAGCAGCGTAGAAGGGGGGCCTTTCAATGAGCAGTTCTTC. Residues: CASSVEGGPFNEQFF. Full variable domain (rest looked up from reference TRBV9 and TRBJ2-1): DSGVTQTPKHLITATGQRVTLRCSPRSGDLSVYWYQQSLDQGLQFLIQYYNGEERAKGNILERFSAQQFPDLHSELNLSSLELGDSALYFCASSVEGGPFNEQFFGPGTRLTVL.

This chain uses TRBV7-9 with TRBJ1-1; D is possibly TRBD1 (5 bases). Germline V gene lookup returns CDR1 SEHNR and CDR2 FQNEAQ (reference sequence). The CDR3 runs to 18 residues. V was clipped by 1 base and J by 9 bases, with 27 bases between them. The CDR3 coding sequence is TGTGCCAGCAGCTTAGGCGGGCAGTCCGGGGCCGGGAAGCGGAAAGCTTTCTTT. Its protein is CASSLGGQSGAGKRKAFF.

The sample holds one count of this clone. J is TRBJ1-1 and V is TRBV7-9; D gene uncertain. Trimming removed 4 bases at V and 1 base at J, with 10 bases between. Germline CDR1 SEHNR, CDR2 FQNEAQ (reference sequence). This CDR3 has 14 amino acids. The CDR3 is CASSSPGPNTEAFF. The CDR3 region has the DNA TGTGCCAGCAGCTCACCCGGGCCGAACACTGAAGCTTTCTTT. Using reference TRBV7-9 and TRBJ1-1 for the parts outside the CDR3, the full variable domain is DTGVSQNPRHKITKRGQNVTFRCDPISEHNRLYWYRQTLGQGPEFLTYFQNEAQLEKSRLLSDRFSAERPKGSFSTLEIQRTEQGDSAMYLCASSSPGPNTEAFFGQGTRLTVV.

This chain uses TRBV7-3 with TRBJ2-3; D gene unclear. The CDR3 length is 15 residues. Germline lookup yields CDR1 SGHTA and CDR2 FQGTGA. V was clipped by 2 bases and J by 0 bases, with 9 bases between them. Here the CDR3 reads CASSLGQPSTDTQYF. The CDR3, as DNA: TGTGCCAGCAGCTTAGGGCAGCCTAGCACAGATACGCAGTATTTT. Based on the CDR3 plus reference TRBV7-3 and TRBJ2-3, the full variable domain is GAGVSQTPSNKVTEKGKYVELRCDPISGHTALYWYRQSLGQGPEFLIYFQGTGAADDSGLPNDRFFAVRPEGSVSTLKIQRTERGDSAVYLCASSLGQPSTDTQYFGPGTRLTVL.

The CDR3 nucleotides are TGTGCCAGCAGTCGGACGGAAAAGCCACCTGGAAACACCATATATTTT. Amino acids: CASSRTEKPPGNTIYF. This sequence joins TRBV6-2 or TRBV6-3 and TRBJ1-3; D not certain. V dropped 5 bases and J dropped 2 bases, with 16 bases sitting between them. CDR1 and CDR2 (germline): MNHEY, SVGEGT. CDR3 length: 16 amino acids.

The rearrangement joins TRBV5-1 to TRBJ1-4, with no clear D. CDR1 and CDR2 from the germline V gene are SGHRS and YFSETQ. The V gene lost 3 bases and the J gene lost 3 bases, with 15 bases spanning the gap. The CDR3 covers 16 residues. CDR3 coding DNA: TGCGCCAGCAGCTACGGACTCCCTCCGGCTAATGAAAAACTGTTTTTT. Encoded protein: CASSYGLPPANEKLFF.

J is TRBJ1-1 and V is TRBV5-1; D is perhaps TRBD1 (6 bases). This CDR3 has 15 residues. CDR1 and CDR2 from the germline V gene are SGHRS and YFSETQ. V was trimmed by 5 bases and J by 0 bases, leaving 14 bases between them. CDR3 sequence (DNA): TGCGCCAGCAGTGGGGGGCCAAAGGTGAACACTGAAGCTTTCTTT. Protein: CASSGGPKVNTEAFF. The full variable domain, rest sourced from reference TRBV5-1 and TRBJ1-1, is KAGVTQTPRYLIKTRGQQVTLSCSPISGHRSVSWYQQTPGQGLQFLFEYFSETQRNKGNFPGRFSGRQFSNSRSEMNVSTLELGDSALYLCASSGGPKVNTEAFFGQGTRLTVV.